Listed below are T cell receptor beta chains from one sample, sequenced in a study of siplizumab effects on memory and regulatory T cells. Only in-frame clones appear in the TCRdb table, and some are missing; sequencing was by immunoSEQ multiplex PCR. The repertoire holds tens of thousands of clones, with around 78% as singletons. Sequencing was performed on memory CD4+ T cells sorted from blood. The receptors stem from a human donor in good health. Each CDR3 is given with its conserved first and last residue. The order of the fields is D gene, V gene, J gene, clone size, CDR3 DNA, CDR3 protein. The D gene is left open where the match is weak. Only part of the rows carry a size: once, few, many, or a class if the clone is expanded.

.	TRBV5-1	TRBJ2-2	.	TGCGCCAGCAGCTTGGGAGGGCAGGGCGCCGGGGAGCTGTTTTTT	CASSLGGQGAGELFF
TRBD1	TRBV5-1	TRBJ2-5	.	TGCGCCAGCAGTCCGACCGGGACAGGGGGTGTAAGCCAAGAGACCCAGTACTTC	CASSPTGTGGVSQETQYF
TRBD2	TRBV11-2	TRBJ2-1	.	TGTGCCAGCAGCCTAGCGGGACTAGGTGAGCAGTTCTTC	CASSLAGLGEQFF
.	TRBV5-1	TRBJ2-1	.	TGCGCCAGCAGCTACGCACAGAGAAACAACTACAATGAGCAGTTCTTC	CASSYAQRNNYNEQFF
TRBD1	TRBV7-9	TRBJ1-1	few	TGTGCCAGCAGCCCTCAGACAGGGTCAATCACTGAAGCTTTCTTT	CASSPQTGSITEAFF
.	TRBV19	TRBJ1-2	.	TGTGCCAGTAGTATACCCAGGTACCGGGACTGGACTGGCTACACCTTC	CASSIPRYRDWTGYTF
.	TRBV2	TRBJ1-2	.	TGTGCCAGCAGTCGGACACCTAACTATGGCTACACCTTC	CASSRTPNYGYTF
TRBD2	TRBV5-5	TRBJ2-1	.	TGTGCCAGCAGCTCCGACAGGGGACTAGCGGGGAACTACAATGAGCAGTTCTTC	CASSSDRGLAGNYNEQFF
.	TRBV18	TRBJ2-7	.	TGTGCCAGCTCACCGATCCTTACAAGCGCGGGGCGGGACCTATACGAGCAGTACTTC	CASSPILTSAGRDLYEQYF
.	TRBV5-4	TRBJ1-2	.	TGTGCCAGCAGCTTGGACAGCTATGGCTACACCTTC	CASSLDSYGYTF
TRBD1	TRBV29-1	TRBJ2-7	.	TGCAGCGTTGAAGACTCCACAGGGGCCGAGCAGTACTTC	CSVEDSTGAEQYF
.	TRBV5-1	TRBJ2-7	.	TGCGCCAGCAGCACCCGAGGGGAGCAGTACTTC	CASSTRGEQYF
TRBD1	TRBV5-6	TRBJ2-1	.	TGTGCCAGCACTTCCCTACAGGGGGACCAGTTCTTC	CASTSLQGDQFF
.	TRBV5-4	TRBJ2-7	.	TGTGCCAGCAGCAGGGGACAATACGAGCAGTACTTC	CASSRGQYEQYF
TRBD1	TRBV6-6	TRBJ1-1	.	TGTACCAGCAGTCAGGGGGGGGGAGCTTTCTTT	CTSSQGGGAFF
.	TRBV2	TRBJ2-7	.	TGTGCCAGCAGTGAGAGGCGGGTGCTCTACGAGCAGTACTTC	CASSERRVLYEQYF
.	TRBV7-6	TRBJ1-5	once	TGTGCCAGCAGCTCGGACAGCAATCAGCCCCAGCATTTT	CASSSDSNQPQHF
.	TRBV9	TRBJ2-1	once	.	CASSPGVAGGNLFF
.	TRBV11-2	TRBJ1-5	few	TGTGCCAGCAGCTTAGAAGGATTGTCCAATCAGCCCCAGCATTTT	CASSLEGLSNQPQHF
.	TRBV7-9	TRBJ1-6	.	TGTGCCAGCAGCTTAGAGGAAGATTCACCCCTCCACTTT	CASSLEEDSPLHF
.	TRBV30	TRBJ1-2	.	TGTGCCTGGAGTGTAAAGGGGGGGGGCTACACCTTC	CAWSVKGGGYTF
.	TRBV7-3	TRBJ1-2	few	TGTGCCAGCAGCCGACAGGAGGGCCTTGGCTACACCTTC	CASSRQEGLGYTF
TRBD1	TRBV25-1	TRBJ1-2	.	TGTGCCAGCAAATCTGTAGGGGGCGGCTATGGCTACACCTTC	CASKSVGGGYGYTF
.	TRBV10-3	TRBJ2-7	.	TGTGCCATCAGTACAGGGAGTCCCGAGCAGTACTTC	CAISTGSPEQYF
.	TRBV2	TRBJ2-3	.	TGTGCCAGCGGGGGCCACGGGCGCACAGATACGCAGTATTTT	CASGGHGRTDTQYF
.	TRBV30	TRBJ2-2	.	TGTGCCTGGAGTGTTGGGCGGAACACCGGGGAGCTGTTTTTT	CAWSVGRNTGELFF
.	TRBV29-1	TRBJ2-5	.	TGCAGCGTTGGGGATGGATTCCAGTACTTC	CSVGDGFQYF
.	TRBV10-3	TRBJ1-1	.	TGTGCCATCGGGGTCCAGGGGAACACTGAAGCTTTCTTT	CAIGVQGNTEAFF
.	TRBV5-6	TRBJ1-5	once	TGTGCCAGCAGCTTGAATGGAAATCGGGGGCCCCAGCATTTT	CASSLNGNRGPQHF
TRBD2	TRBV6-6	TRBJ2-7	.	TGTGCCAGCAGTTCCAAGGGACTAGCGGGAGACGAGCAGTACTTC	CASSSKGLAGDEQYF
.	TRBV2	TRBJ1-2	.	TGTGCCAGCAGTGAGGGGACGGAACTCAGCCACTACACCTTC	CASSEGTELSHYTF
.	TRBV27	TRBJ2-6	.	TGTGCCAGCAGCCCTCCCAGGGGAGAGGTCTCTGGGGCCAACGTCCTGACTTTC	CASSPPRGEVSGANVLTF
TRBD1	TRBV4-1	TRBJ1-1	few	TGCGCCAGCAGCCAAGGCTACAGGGGTCGGACTGAAGCTTTCTTT	CASSQGYRGRTEAFF
.	TRBV5-1	TRBJ2-6	.	TGCGCCAGCAGCTTGGGTGGAGGCGGCTCTGGGGCCAACGTCCTGACTTTC	CASSLGGGGSGANVLTF
.	TRBV5-4	TRBJ2-2	.	TGTGCCAGCAGCTCCCCTTCACAGCGCCGCGGCACCGGGGAGCTGTTTTTT	CASSSPSQRRGTGELFF
.	TRBV28	TRBJ2-2	.	TGTGCCAGCAGTTTATTTCCCCCGCGCACCGGGGAGCTGTTTTTT	CASSLFPPRTGELFF
TRBD1	TRBV5-1	TRBJ1-1	.	TGCGCCAGCAGCCCGAACTGGGCAGGGATCAGGGGGGACACTGAAGCTTTCTTT	CASSPNWAGIRGDTEAFF
.	TRBV5-4	TRBJ1-5	.	TGTGCCAGCACGAGAGGGGTCAATCAGCCCCAGCATTTT	CASTRGVNQPQHF
.	TRBV5-4	TRBJ1-1	.	TGTGCCAGCAGTTTCGCTCAAAGGAACACTGAAGCTTTCTTT	CASSFAQRNTEAFF
TRBD2	TRBV29-1	TRBJ2-7	.	TGCAGCGTTGTTATGGCTAGCGGTTCCTACGAGCAGTACTTC	CSVVMASGSYEQYF
.	TRBV27	TRBJ2-2	.	TGTGCCAGCAGTTTTATTGATGGACGGGAGCTGTTTTTT	CASSFIDGRELFF
.	TRBV2	TRBJ2-7	.	TGTGCCAGCAGTGATGGGGCAGCCACCCCCTCCTACGAGCAGTACTTC	CASSDGAATPSYEQYF
.	TRBV19	TRBJ1-2	.	TGTGCCAGTAGTATAGGCTTCGGCGGGTACTATGGCTACACCTTC	CASSIGFGGYYGYTF
.	TRBV11-1	TRBJ2-5	.	TGTGCCAGCAGCCCCCTCGGACGGAACCAAGAGACCCAGTACTTC	CASSPLGRNQETQYF
.	TRBV6-1	TRBJ2-7	.	TGTGCCAGCAGTCCTGTATACGAGCAGTACTTC	CASSPVYEQYF